The rows below give T cell receptor beta chains drawn from one sample of a study of molecular identifiers for immune sequencing clone quantification. TCRdb re-called the PCR reads through MiXCR, storing one row per CDR3 protein. The sample includes approximately 90,000 distinct CDR3 sequences, roughly a fifth of them seen just once. The sequenced sample was naive CD8+ T cells from blood, with Jurkat cell RNA spiked in. Receptors were obtained from a human donor in good health. Some libraries in this study had Jurkat cell RNA spiked in. Both conserved end residues are part of each CDR3. Clone size, where shown, is once, few, many, or a class for clones that have expanded.

TRBV27	NA	TRBJ2-4	CASGMGLAGGGAKNIQYF
TRBV12-5	many	TRBJ2-1	CASALSLSEQFF
TRBV12-3/TRBV12-4	few	TRBJ2-7	CASSPLAASSYEQYF
TRBV20-1	NA	TRBJ2-1	CSANGQGVWGEQFF
TRBV6-2/TRBV6-3	few	TRBJ2-6	CASRDRGYSGANVLTF
TRBV6-5	many	TRBJ1-1	CASMGIMNTEAFF
TRBV3-2	many	TRBJ2-2	CAGGGADGELFF
TRBV27	many	TRBJ2-5	CASSLSLGALEETQYF
TRBV27	many	TRBJ2-3	CASSLWEGSADTQYF
TRBV6-2/TRBV6-3	many	TRBJ1-1	CASTKIDSLAEAFF
TRBV20-1	NA	TRBJ2-1	CSARDDEGQDPYNEQFF
TRBV11-3	many	TRBJ2-1	CASSSRGDNNEQFF
TRBV19	few	TRBJ2-1	CASSDRVNEQFF
TRBV19	many	TRBJ2-7	CASSPAGYEQYF
TRBV6-2/TRBV6-3	many	TRBJ1-1	CASSYLDRRGVNTEAFF
TRBV6-1	many	TRBJ2-2	CASHRVRELFF
TRBV6-6	many	TRBJ2-1	CASSYLAGASYNEQFF
TRBV6-2/TRBV6-3	many	TRBJ1-5	CASREDRPLDPQHF
TRBV3-1	many	TRBJ2-5	CASSHILAGARETQYF
TRBV5-5	few	TRBJ2-7	CASSLERDRVYEQYF
TRBV28	many	TRBJ2-7	CASSSRTSGYEQYF
TRBV19	many	TRBJ2-7	CASSTSVGTYEQYF
TRBV5-6	many	TRBJ2-7	CASSLAVSGGYEQYF
TRBV6-2/TRBV6-3	many	TRBJ2-7	CASSYGHISYEQYF
TRBV19	few	TRBJ1-1	CASSRGAPHTEAFF
TRBV3-1	NA	TRBJ2-5	CASSPTIAGSQETQYF
TRBV4-1	many	TRBJ1-5	CASSQEVSGGFSNQPQHF
TRBV12-3/TRBV12-4	many	TRBJ2-3	CASSGLAGGPVRSDTQYF
TRBV4-1	many	TRBJ2-5	CASSQESYQETQYF
TRBV5-6	few	TRBJ2-7	CASSTPFRTRSYEQYF
TRBV12-2	NA	TRBJ2-5	CASRLLGPQETQYF
TRBV12-3/TRBV12-4	few	TRBJ1-3	CASINDRGYGNTIYF
TRBV12-3/TRBV12-4	NA	TRBJ1-5	CASSLGSESLLDSNQPQHF
TRBV5-1	many	TRBJ1-1	CASSLAEMRLNTEAFF
TRBV10-2	NA	TRBJ2-3	CASKSGGESKRTDTQYF
TRBV13	few	TRBJ1-2	CASSREKRVNYGYTF
TRBV28	many	TRBJ1-1	CASSFRGGKGEAFF
TRBV23-1	few	TRBJ2-7	CASSQLLGQSYEQYF
TRBV7-9	many	TRBJ1-5	CASSLEVGTGASPQHF
TRBV6-1	many	TRBJ2-7	CASSDAYEQYF
TRBV7-6	many	TRBJ2-5	CASSWGETQYF
TRBV27	many	TRBJ2-7	CASTLQGEQYF
TRBV28	many	TRBJ2-5	CASSFRGLETQYF